One and the same sample provided the 4 T cell receptor beta chains below, sequenced in a study of graft-versus-host responses after intestinal transplantation. Antigen specificity for these receptors is unknown. Using immunoSEQ multiplex PCR, the repertoire was profiled, and TCRdb retains in-frame clones only, with some absent. The data show 130,000 or so clones, 80% to 95% seen once. The sequencing used unstimulated CD4+ T cells sorted from spleen or lymph node cells, collected before intestinal transplant. The receptors stem from a human donor who received an intestinal transplant.

Only a few counts were recorded for this clone. V and J are TRBV18 and TRBJ2-3, with 7 bases identical to TRBD2. The V gene end was trimmed by 2 bases and the J gene end by 0 bases; junction bases not matched to a gene: 2. The CDR3 is 15 residues long. CDR1 is KGHSH, CDR2 LQKENI, per germline. The CDR3 reads CASSPSGASTDTQYF. The CDR3 bases are TGTGCCAGCTCACCAAGCGGGGCAAGCACAGATACGCAGTATTTT. The full variable domain, completed using reference TRBV18 and TRBJ2-3, is NAGVMQNPRHLVRRRGQEARLRCSPMKGHSHVYWYRQLPEEGLKFMVYLQKENIIDESGMPKERFSAEFPKEGPSILRIQQVVRGDSAAYFCASSPSGASTDTQYFGPGTRLTVL.

CDR3 residues: CASSLEWGETQYF. The CDR3 bases are TGTGCCAGCAGCTTAGAGTGGGGAGAGACCCAGTACTTC. This chain uses TRBV7-2 with TRBJ2-5; the D is unclear. The CDR3 is 13 amino acids. Germline assignment: CDR1 SGHTA and CDR2 FQGNSA. Trimming took 1 base from V and 4 from J, leaving 7 bases between them.

The chain employs TRBV19 and TRBJ1-3, with TRBD1 identical over 8 bases. CDR1 is LNHDA and CDR2 is SQIVND in the germline V gene (reference sequence). This CDR3 comprises 17 residues. V shed 4 bases and J 0 bases; nucleotides not matched to a gene: 8. DNA for the CDR3: TGTGCCAGTAGTAGTCTCGGGACAGGCTCCTCTGGAAACACCATATATTTT. Protein sequence: CASSSLGTGSSGNTIYF.

This clone has only one observation. The rearrangement links TRBV9 to TRBJ2-1, with no clear D. V was trimmed by 0 bases and J by 9 bases, leaving 13 bases between them. The CDR3 has 14 amino acids. Germline CDR1 SGDLS, CDR2 YYNGEE. In DNA, the CDR3 is TGTGCCAGCAGCGTAGCAGGTCTCGAAGGTGAGCAGTTCTTC. Translated, it gives CASSVAGLEGEQFF.